Listed below are T cell receptor beta chains from one sample, sequenced in a study of shared clonotypes between healthy human individuals. Data came from immunoSEQ multiplex PCR; TCRdb stores just in-frame clones and leaves some out. Of just over 2,000,000 clones in the sample, roughly 94% were seen once. Sequences were obtained from naive CD4+ T cells sorted from blood. The receptors shown here come from a man younger than 35 in good health. Both conserved end residues are part of each CDR3. D genes are given only for firm matches.

j_gene	v_gene	d_gene	CDR3aa	CDR3nt
TRBJ1-6	TRBV6-5	TRBD1	CASSYLRDRGSPLHF	TGTGCCAGCAGTTACCTCCGGGACAGGGGGTCACCCCTCCACTTT
TRBJ2-4	TRBV7-3	TRBD1	CASSLGATDRAPKNIQYF	TGTGCCAGCAGCTTGGGGGCGACGGACAGGGCTCCCAAAAACATTCAGTACTTC
TRBJ2-7	TRBV5-4	NA	CASSLPGTLNSYEQYF	TGTGCCAGCAGCTTACCCGGGACACTAAACTCCTACGAGCAGTACTTC
TRBJ2-7	TRBV23-1	NA	CASSRRDEQYF	TGCGCCAGCAGTCGTCGGGACGAGCAGTACTTC
TRBJ2-1	TRBV5-1	TRBD1	CASSLDRGRNEQFF	TGCGCCAGCAGCTTGGACAGGGGGCGTAATGAGCAGTTCTTC
TRBJ1-2	TRBV6-1	TRBD1	CASSTGTANYGYTF	TGTGCCAGCAGTACCGGGACAGCTAACTATGGCTACACCTTC
TRBJ1-6	TRBV10-3	NA	CAISAGQASPLHF	TGTGCCATCAGCGCTGGCCAGGCATCACCCCTCCACTTT
TRBJ1-2	TRBV5-1	NA	CASSLDQVGTGYTF	TGCGCCAGCAGCTTGGACCAGGTCGGTACGGGCTACACCTTC
TRBJ2-7	TRBV7-6	TRBD1	CASSSRPGTDEQYF	TGTGCCAGCAGCTCCCGCCCTGGGACAGACGAGCAGTACTTC
TRBJ2-1	TRBV25-1	TRBD2	CASTKGLAGVSNEQFF	TGTGCCAGCACTAAGGGACTAGCGGGAGTAAGCAATGAGCAGTTCTTC